This T cell receptor (beta chain) was found in a study of T cell responses to AZD1222 COVID-19 vaccine. Study-level information: Doses given second, at about 4 or about 12 weeks, were pooled. General study findings and limits: The repertoires were collected only after the peak T cell response. Nearly half of spike-specific TCRs reportedly go after variant regions that carry no mutations. The donors showed a predominance of white British ancestry and of females, with possible underestimation of clonal diversity.

Per germline, CDR1 GTSNPN and CDR2 SVGIG (reference sequence). The V gene lost 5 bases and the J gene lost 2 bases, with 6 bases spanning the gap. This CDR3 comprises 11 residues. Assay: immunoSEQ multiplex PCR; the TCRdb copy retains only in-frame clones and omits some. The sample yields around 130,000 clones, 70% to 90% seen once. To note about this clone: Its matching antigen is unknown.

This chain connects TRBV30 to TRBJ1-1, with no clear D. The receptor was isolated from an adult in good health. Sequences were derived from peripheral blood, sampled on day 0 of AZD1222 vaccination. The CDR3: CAWGINTEAFF. Written as DNA, the CDR3 is TGTGCCTGGGGGATAAACACTGAAGCTTTCTTT.